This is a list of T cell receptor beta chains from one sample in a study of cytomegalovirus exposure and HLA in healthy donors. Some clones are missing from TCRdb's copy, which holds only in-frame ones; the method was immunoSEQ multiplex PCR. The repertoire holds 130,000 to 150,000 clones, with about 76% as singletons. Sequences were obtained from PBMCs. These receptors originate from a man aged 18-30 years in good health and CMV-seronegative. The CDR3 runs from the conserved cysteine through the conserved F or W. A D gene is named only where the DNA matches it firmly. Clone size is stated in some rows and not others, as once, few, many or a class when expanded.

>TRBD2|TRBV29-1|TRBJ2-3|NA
TGCAGCGTAGCGGGACTAACGACCACCACAGATACGCAGTATTTT
CSVAGLTTTTDTQYF
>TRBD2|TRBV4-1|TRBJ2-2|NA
TGCGCCAGCAGCCAAGGAAAGACTAGCGCGGACACCGGGGAGCTGTTTTTT
CASSQGKTSADTGELFF
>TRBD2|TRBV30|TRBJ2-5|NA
TGTGCCCGGACTAGCGGGGAAGAGACCCAGTACTTC
CARTSGEETQYF
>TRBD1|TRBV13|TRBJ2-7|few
TGTGCCAGCAGCTCCGGGACAGGATTATCCTACGAGCAGTACTTC
CASSSGTGLSYEQYF
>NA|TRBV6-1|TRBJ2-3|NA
TGTGCCAGCAGTGAAGGAGGAGCTAGCAGACGCACAGATACGCAGTATTTT
CASSEGGASRRTDTQYF
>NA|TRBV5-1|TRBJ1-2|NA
TGCGCCAGCAGCACCGACAGGCACTATGGCTACACCTTC
CASSTDRHYGYTF
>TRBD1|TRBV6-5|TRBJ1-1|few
TGTGCCAGCAGTTCCACAGGGGGTTCTTCTGAAGCTTTCTTT
CASSSTGGSSEAFF
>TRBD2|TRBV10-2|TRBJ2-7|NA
TGTATTCTAGCGGGGGGGCCACGTTACGAGCAGTACTTC
CILAGGPRYEQYF
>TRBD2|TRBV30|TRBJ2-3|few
TGTGCCTGGAAGGGCCTAGCGGGAGGGTCGGCAGATACGCAGTATTTT
CAWKGLAGGSADTQYF
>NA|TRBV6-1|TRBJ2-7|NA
TGTGCCAGCAGTGAAGTTCTGGGGGCGGCCTACGAGCAGTACTTC
CASSEVLGAAYEQYF
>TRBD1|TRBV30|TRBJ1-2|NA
TGTGCCTGGACCCGGGACAGGGGCGGCTACACCTTC
CAWTRDRGGYTF
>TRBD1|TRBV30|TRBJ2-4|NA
TGTGCCTGGAGTACCGGGACAGGAGCTAGTATTCAGTACTTC
CAWSTGTGASIQYF
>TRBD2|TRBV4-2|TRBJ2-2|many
TGTGCCAGCAGCCAAGAAGGATCGGAGCGGGGCACCGGGGAGCTGTTTTTT
CASSQEGSERGTGELFF
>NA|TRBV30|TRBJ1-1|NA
TGTGCCTGGAGTGAGGGCAGGTCAAGCGGTTTAGGCACTGAAGCTTTCTTT
CAWSEGRSSGLGTEAFF